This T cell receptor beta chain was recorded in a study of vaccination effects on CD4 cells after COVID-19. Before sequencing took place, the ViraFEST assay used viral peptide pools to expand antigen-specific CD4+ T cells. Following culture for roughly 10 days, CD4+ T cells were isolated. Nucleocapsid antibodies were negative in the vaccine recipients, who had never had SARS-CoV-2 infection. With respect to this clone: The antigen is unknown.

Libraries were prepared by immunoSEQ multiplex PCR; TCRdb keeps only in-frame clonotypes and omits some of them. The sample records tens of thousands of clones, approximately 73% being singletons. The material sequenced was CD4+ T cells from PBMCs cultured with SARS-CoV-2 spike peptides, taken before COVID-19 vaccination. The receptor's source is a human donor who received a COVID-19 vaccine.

DNA of the CDR3: TGCGCCAGCAGCCCGGAAGGGACAGGGGGCCCAACCTACGAGCAGTACTTC. Translation: CASSPEGTGGPTYEQYF. V is TRBV5-1 and J is TRBJ2-7; 12 positions match TRBD1. Per the germline V gene, CDR1 is SGHRS and CDR2 is YFSETQ. With 4 bases clipped from V and 2 bases from J, the junction kept 10 bases outside the gene matches. The length of the CDR3 is 17 residues.